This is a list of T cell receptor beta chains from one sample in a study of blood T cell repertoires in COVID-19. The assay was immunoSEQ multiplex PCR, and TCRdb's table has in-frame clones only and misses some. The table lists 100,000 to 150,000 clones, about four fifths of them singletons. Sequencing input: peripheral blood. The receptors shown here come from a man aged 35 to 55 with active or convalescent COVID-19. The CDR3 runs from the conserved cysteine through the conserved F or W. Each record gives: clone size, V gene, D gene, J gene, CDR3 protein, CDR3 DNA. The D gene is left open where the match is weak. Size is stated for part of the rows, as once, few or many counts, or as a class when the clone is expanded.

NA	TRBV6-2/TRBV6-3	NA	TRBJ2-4	CASSPDFYKNIQYF	TGTGCCAGCAGCCCAGACTTCTACAAAAACATTCAGTACTTC
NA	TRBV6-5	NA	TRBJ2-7	CASTSGGLGAYEQYF	TGTGCCAGCACTAGTGGGGGCCTTGGGGCCTACGAGCAGTACTTC
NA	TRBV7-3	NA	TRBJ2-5	CASSHEGVGETQYF	TGTGCCAGCAGCCATGAGGGGGTGGGAGAGACCCAGTACTTC
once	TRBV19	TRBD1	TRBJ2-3	CASSTLSGTGSTDTQYF	TGTGCCAGTAGTACCCTATCCGGGACAGGGAGCACAGATACGCAGTATTTT
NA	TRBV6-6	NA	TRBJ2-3	CASSPTLAGTDTQYF	TGTGCCAGCAGCCCCACCTTAGCAGGCACAGATACGCAGTATTTT
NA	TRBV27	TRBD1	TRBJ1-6	CASSLSGTVNSPLHF	TGTGCCAGCAGTTTATCGGGGACAGTCAATTCACCCCTCCACTTT
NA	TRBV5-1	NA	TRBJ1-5	CASSLDSRDQPQHF	TGCGCCAGCAGCTTGGACAGTAGAGATCAGCCCCAGCATTTT
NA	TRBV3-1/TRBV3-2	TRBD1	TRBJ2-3	CASSFRTGGYADTQYF	TGTGCCAGCAGCTTTCGGACAGGGGGCTATGCAGATACGCAGTATTTT
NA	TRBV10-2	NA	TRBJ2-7	CASSESGGSEFEQYF	TGCGCCAGCAGTGAGTCAGGAGGCAGCGAGTTTGAGCAGTACTTC
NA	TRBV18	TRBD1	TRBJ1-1	CASSPKGADTEAFF	TGTGCCAGCTCACCTAAGGGGGCGGACACTGAAGCTTTCTTT
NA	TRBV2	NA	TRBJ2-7	CASSEVNEQYF	TGTGCCAGCAGTGAAGTTAACGAGCAGTACTTC
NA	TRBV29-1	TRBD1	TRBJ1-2	CSVPGQGNRYGYTF	TGCAGCGTCCCGGGACAGGGGAATCGGTATGGCTACACCTTC
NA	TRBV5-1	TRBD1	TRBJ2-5	CASSPGDRGGETQYF	TGCGCCAGCAGCCCGGGGGACAGGGGAGGAGAGACCCAGTACTTC
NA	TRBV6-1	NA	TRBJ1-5	CASSEDLGAWRNQPQHF	TGTGCCAGCAGTGAAGATTTGGGGGCATGGCGCAATCAGCCCCAGCATTTT
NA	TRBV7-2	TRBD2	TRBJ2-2	CASRLTSGGSNTGELFF	TGTGCCAGCAGACTTACTAGCGGGGGGTCGAACACCGGGGAGCTGTTTTTT
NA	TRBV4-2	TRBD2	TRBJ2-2	CASSQEEGLAGTGTGELFF	TGTGCCAGCAGCCAAGAGGAGGGACTAGCGGGGACGGGCACCGGGGAGCTGTTTTTT
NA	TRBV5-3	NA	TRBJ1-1	CASYPPRSMNTEAFF	TGTGCCAGCTATCCCCCACGGAGCATGAACACTGAAGCTTTCTTT
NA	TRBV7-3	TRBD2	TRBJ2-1	CASSLVAGASYNEQFF	TGTGCCAGCAGCTTAGTAGCGGGGGCATCCTACAATGAGCAGTTCTTC